This TCR beta chain derives from a study of identical twins. Study results and caveats: Not following the same donors, the study drew its conclusions from cross-sectional statistical analysis. Memory repertoires showed no such pattern, whereas abundant cord blood beta clonotypes carried fewer insertions.

Via MiXCR, TCRdb re-called the 5' RACE reads, giving one row per CDR3 protein. In the table there are 400,000 or so distinct CDR3 sequences, approximately 10% of which are singletons. About this clonotype: Its antigen is undetermined.

Each donor was a healthy Caucasian. This clonotype was obtained from a woman aged 50 to 60 in good health. The sequenced sample consisted of naive T cells sorted from blood.

CDR3 region: CATSGGRENTGELFF. The CDR3 DNA is TGTGCCACCAGCGGGGGACGGGAGAACACCGGGGAGCTGTTTTTT. The chain is built from TRBV15 and TRBJ2-2; either TRBD1 or TRBD2 may fit D (5 bases each). V lost 5 bases and J lost 1, with 11 bases in between. The CDR3 totals 15 residues. Germline CDR1 is LNHNV and CDR2 is YYDKDF (reference sequence). Combining the CDR3 with reference TRBV15 and TRBJ2-2 gives the whole variable domain DAMVIQNPRYQVTQFGKPVTLSCSQTLNHNVMYWYQQKSSQAPKLLFHYYDKDFNNEADTPDNFQSRRPNTSFCFLDIRSPGLGDTAMYLCATSGGRENTGELFFGEGSRLTVL.